This T cell receptor (beta chain) was identified in a study of early T cells in non-severe SARS-CoV-2 infection. Background on the study: The input, bulk RNA from unsorted whole blood, was sequenced, and chains were unpaired. Regarding the study as a whole: Sequences matched to VDJdb favored anti-spike CD8 responses, while private and CD4 specificities were missed.

V dropped 6 bases and J dropped 4; count of bases not matched to a gene: 6. CDR3 size: 14 residues. This clonotype was found a few times. Its antigen is unknown. cDNA molecules, individually, were tagged with unique molecular identifiers. TCRdb re-derived calls from the 5' RACE reads in MiXCR, one entry per CDR3 protein. The repertoire consists of tens of thousands of distinct CDR3 sequences, with roughly 4.7% occurring once and the leading ten covering 4% to 5.5%. The sequence was collected from an adult who was a healthcare worker with PCR-confirmed SARS-CoV-2 infection or an uninfected control (not recorded which). The sequenced sample consisted of whole blood. The chain couples TRBV12-3 or TRBV12-4 to TRBJ1-1; TRBD1 aligns across 9 bases. This chain's CDR3 is CASRFGQGSTEAFF. The CDR3 DNA reads as TGTGCCAGCAGATTCGGACAGGGGAGCACTGAAGCTTTCTTT.